This TCR beta chain is from a study of CD8 T cells in ankylosing spondylitis. TCRdb passed the 5' RACE reads through MiXCR, listing each CDR3 protein once. The sample contains a few hundred thousand distinct CDR3 sequences, less than 25% of which appear only once. The ends were cut back, 0 bases at V and 5 bases at J, with 11 bases in the middle. The germline gives CDR1 MNHEY, CDR2 SVGAGI. The CDR3 is 15 residues long. The V and J genes are TRBV6-5 and TRBJ2-1; D gene uncertain. Sequences were obtained from blood, either unsorted or a sorted T cell fraction (not recorded which). This TCR was sampled from a female donor with ankylosing spondylitis or in good health (not recorded which). CDR3 sequence: CASSYSHQWDNEQFF. The CDR3, as DNA: TGTGCCAGCAGTTACTCGCACCAGTGGGACAATGAGCAGTTCTTC.